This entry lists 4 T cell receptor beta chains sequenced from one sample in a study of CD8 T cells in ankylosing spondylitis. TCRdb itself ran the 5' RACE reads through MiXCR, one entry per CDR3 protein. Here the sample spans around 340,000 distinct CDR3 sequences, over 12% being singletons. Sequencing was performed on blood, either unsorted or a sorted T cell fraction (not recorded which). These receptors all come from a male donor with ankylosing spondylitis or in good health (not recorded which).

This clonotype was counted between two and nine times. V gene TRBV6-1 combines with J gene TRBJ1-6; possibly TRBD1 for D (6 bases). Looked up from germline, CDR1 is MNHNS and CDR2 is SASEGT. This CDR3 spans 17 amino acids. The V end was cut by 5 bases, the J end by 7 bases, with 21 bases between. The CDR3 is CASSPQQRQVGNSPLHF. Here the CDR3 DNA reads TGTGCCAGCAGTCCCCAGCAACGACAGGTTGGGAATTCACCCCTCCACTTT.

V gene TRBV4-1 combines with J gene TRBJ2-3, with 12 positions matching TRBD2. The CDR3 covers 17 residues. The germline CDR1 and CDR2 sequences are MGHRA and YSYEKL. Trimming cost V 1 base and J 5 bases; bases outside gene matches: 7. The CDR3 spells CASSQVTSGGPGDTQYF. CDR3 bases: TGCGCCAGCAGCCAAGTAACTAGCGGGGGGCCGGGAGATACGCAGTATTTT.

The CDR3 DNA reads TGTGCCAGTAGTCCCGAGGGGGTCCCCGGTACTGAAGCTTTCTTT. This sequence encodes CASSPEGVPGTEAFF. This chain links TRBV19 with TRBJ1-1; weak D call: TRBD1 (6 bases). With 5 bases removed from V and 5 bases from J, the gap between germline ends came to 18 bases. CDR1 is LNHDA and CDR2 is SQIVND in the germline V gene (reference sequence). The CDR3 runs to 15 residues.

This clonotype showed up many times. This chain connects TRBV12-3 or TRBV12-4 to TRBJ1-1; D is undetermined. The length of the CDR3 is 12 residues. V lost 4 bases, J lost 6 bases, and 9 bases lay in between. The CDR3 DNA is TGTGCCAGCAGTTCTTGGGCCGCTGAAGCTTTCTTT. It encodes CASSSWAAEAFF.